This T cell receptor beta chain was recorded in a study of shared clonotypes between healthy human individuals. CD45RO negativity and positive selection for CCR7 defined naive CD8 cells, a population that excluded terminally differentiated effector memory CD45RA+ cells. Assay: immunoSEQ multiplex PCR; the TCRdb copy retains only in-frame clones and omits some. Among over 2,000,000 clones, roughly 93% were seen once, and the ten largest hold roughly 1.7%. The TCR sequence derives from a man younger than 35 in good health. Some clones in this sample may be carry-over from other donors' samples. The sample comprised naive CD8+ T cells from PBMCs.

The CDR3 loop reads CASSPGAGYDEQFF. The CDR3 DNA is TGTGCCAGCAGTCCCGGGGCGGGGTACGATGAGCAGTTCTTC. The gene calls are TRBV27 and TRBJ2-1; D is possibly TRBD2 (6 bases). CDR1 is MNHEY and CDR2 is SMNVEV in the germline V gene (reference sequence). CDR3 length: 14 residues. Trimming took 5 bases from V and 8 from J, leaving 16 bases between them.